These 29 T cell receptor beta chains were all obtained from the same sample, sequenced in a study of control samples from healthy donors and cancer patients. Assay: immunoSEQ multiplex PCR; the TCRdb copy retains only in-frame clones and omits some. The data hold over 85,000 clones, with around nine tenths observed a single time. The sample taken for sequencing was PBMCs. All receptors derive from a woman between 45 and 60 years old with colorectal cancer.

The V and J genes are TRBV6-5 and TRBJ1-4; D remains ambiguous. The V gene's germline CDR1 is MNHEY and CDR2 SVGAGI. V was pared by 2 bases and J by 0 bases, with 10 bases between. The CDR3 extends over 16 amino acids. CDR3 residues: CASSYRGLATNEKLFF. In nucleotides, the CDR3 is TGTGCCAGCAGTTACCGGGGTTTGGCAACTAATGAAAAACTGTTTTTT.

This clone was found once. This chain connects TRBV10-2 to TRBJ1-1, with D possibly being TRBD1 (5 bases). The CDR3 extends over 12 amino acids. V lost 8 bases and J lost 0, with 7 bases in between. Germline lookup yields CDR1 WSHSY and CDR2 SAAADI. The CDR3 loop reads CASQGMNTEAFF. CDR3 DNA: TGCGCCAGCCAGGGTATGAACACTGAAGCTTTCTTT.

The J gene is TRBJ2-5, the V gene TRBV5-6; D may be TRBD1 (7 bases). The V gene's germline CDR1 is SGHDT and CDR2 YYEEEE. CDR3 size: 17 residues. V lost 3 bases and J lost 2, with 20 bases in between. The CDR3 nucleotides are TGTGCCAGCAGCTCGATAAGGACGGAGGGGGCACAAGAGACCCAGTACTTC. The encoded protein is CASSSIRTEGAQETQYF. The full variable domain, completed using reference TRBV5-6 and TRBJ2-5, is DAGVTQSPTHLIKTRGQQVTLRCSPKSGHDTVSWYQQALGQGPQFIFQYYEEEERQRGNFPDRFSGHQFPNYSSELNVNALLLGDSALYLCASSSIRTEGAQETQYFGPGTRLLVL.

The J gene is TRBJ2-5, the V gene TRBV3-1 (or the pseudogene TRBV3-2); D is unclear. This CDR3 comprises 17 residues. V lost 0 bases, J lost 0 bases, and 14 bases lay in between. From germline, CDR1 is LGHDT and CDR2 YNNKEL (reference sequence). The CDR3 DNA reads TGTGCCAGCAGCCAAGAAAGGGCCCCCCTGTACCAAGAGACCCAGTACTTC. Its translation: CASSQERAPLYQETQYF.

The V and J genes are TRBV15 and TRBJ2-3, with 8 bases aligning to TRBD1. V lost 0 bases and J lost 2; bases outside the gene matches: 4. In germline, CDR1 is LNHNV, CDR2 YYDKDF (reference sequence). The CDR3 is 16 amino acids. The CDR3 DNA is TGTGCCACCAGCAGAGATCAGGGGGCTACCACAGATACGCAGTATTTT. As protein: CATSRDQGATTDTQYF.

The chain is built from TRBV28 and TRBJ1-5; D possibly corresponds to TRBD1 (6 bases). V was clipped by 4 bases and J by 0 bases, with 16 bases between them. CDR1 is MDHEN and CDR2 is SYDVKM in the germline V gene. The CDR3 runs to 17 residues. The CDR3 sequence is CASSYPPGTPSNQPQHF. The CDR3 coding sequence is TGTGCCAGCAGTTACCCCCCCGGGACACCTAGCAATCAGCCCCAGCATTTT.

The genes are TRBV6-5 and TRBJ1-1; tentatively, D is TRBD1 (5 bases). V was trimmed by 5 bases and J by 0 bases, leaving 7 bases between them. The CDR3 covers 13 residues. Germline-derived CDR1 and CDR2 are MNHEY and SVGAGI. The chain's CDR3 is CASSLQVNTEAFF. The CDR3 DNA reads TGTGCCAGCAGTCTACAGGTGAACACTGAAGCTTTCTTT.

This clone appeared once. The chain carries TRBV9 and TRBJ1-1; D is uncertain. The CDR3 is 14 amino acids. Germline values: CDR1 SGDLS, CDR2 YYNGEE. With 4 bases removed from V and 1 base from J, the gap between germline ends came to 11 bases. CDR3 loop: CASSRYVANTEAFF. As DNA, the CDR3 is TGTGCCAGCAGCCGTTACGTGGCGAACACTGAAGCTTTCTTT.

The chain has TRBV5-1 and TRBJ1-2, with 8 bases that match TRBD1. After removal of 2 bases from V and 5 bases from J, the junction contained 5 bases not matched to a gene. CDR3 length equals 14 residues. Germline loops: CDR1 SGHRS, CDR2 YFSETQ. In nucleotides, the CDR3 is TGCGCCAGCAGCTTCGACAGGGGTGGGTATGGCTACACCTTC. It translates to CASSFDRGGYGYTF.

DNA for the CDR3: TGCGCCAGCAGCTTGTGGGGGTTTGCGACCGGGACCGAGACCCAGTACTTC. Amino acids: CASSLWGFATGTETQYF. The chain carries TRBV5-1 and TRBJ2-5, with D tentatively TRBD1 or TRBD2 (5 bases each). Per the germline V gene, CDR1 is SGHRS and CDR2 is YFSETQ. With 1 base removed from V and 5 bases from J, the gap between germline ends came to 21 bases. There are 17 residues in the CDR3.

The rearrangement joins TRBV11-3 to TRBJ1-1; perhaps TRBD1 as D (6 bases). CDR1 and CDR2 (germline): SGHNT, YENEEA. The CDR3 has 13 amino acids. V lost 6 bases, J lost 1 base, and 9 bases lay in between. CDR3 loop: CASSKTGNTEAFF. The DNA for the CDR3 is TGTGCCAGCAGTAAGACAGGGAACACTGAAGCTTTCTTT. The full variable domain, in which reference TRBV11-3 and TRBJ1-1 provide the parts outside the CDR3, is EAGVVQSPRYKIIEKKQPVAFWCNPISGHNTLYWYLQNLGQGPELLIRYENEEAVDDSQLPKDRFSAERLKGVDSTLKIQPAELGDSAVYLCASSKTGNTEAFFGQGTRLTVV.

This clone was recorded once. The CDR3 spells CASSTLGLAGGDEQFF. CDR3 nucleotide sequence: TGTGCCAGCAGTACGCTCGGACTAGCGGGGGGCGATGAGCAGTTCTTC. This sequence joins TRBV2 and TRBJ2-1, with 14 bases lining up with TRBD2. V lost 5 bases to trimming and J lost 8 bases; unmatched junction nucleotides: 8. CDR3 size: 16 residues. Germline CDR1 is SNHLY and CDR2 is FYNNEI.

The CDR3 nucleotides are TGTGCCAGCAGCGGACTCTCGGGACAGCCCCAGCATTTT. It yields the protein CASSGLSGQPQHF. The rearrangement joins TRBV7-9 to TRBJ1-5, with D unclear. Deletions cut 5 bases from V and 7 bases from J, with 12 bases between. Germline CDR1 reads SEHNR; CDR2 reads FQNEAQ (reference sequence). CDR3 length: 13 amino acids.

The rearrangement links TRBV5-1 to TRBJ2-2, with D perhaps TRBD1 (6 bases). This CDR3 is built from 15 residues. V lost 3 bases to trimming and J lost 4 bases, with 13 bases between them. Germline lookup yields CDR1 SGHRS and CDR2 YFSETQ. For the CDR3, the DNA is TGCGCCAGCAGCTCCACAGGGATTTCCACCGGGGAGCTGTTTTTT. It encodes CASSSTGISTGELFF.

This chain joins TRBV9 and TRBJ2-3, with 12 bases matching TRBD2. The CDR3 has 15 amino acids. CDR1 and CDR2 (germline): SGDLS, YYNGEE. Trimming took 4 bases from V and 8 from J; bases not matched to a gene: 8. CDR3 protein: CASSPRTSGVGTQYF. CDR3 DNA sequence: TGTGCCAGCAGCCCGCGGACTAGCGGGGTAGGTACGCAGTATTTT.

The chain has TRBV5-4 and TRBJ1-2; TRBD1 matches at 9 bases. CDR1 and CDR2 (germline): SGHNT, YYREEE (reference sequence). CDR3 length: 16 amino acids. Trimming took 2 bases from V and 7 from J; bases not matched to a gene: 12. CDR3 coding DNA: TGTGCCAGCAGCTTAGGACAGGGGAGTTATTCGGGTGGCTACACCTTC. Its translation is CASSLGQGSYSGGYTF.

The gene calls are TRBV10-1 and TRBJ1-2; D remains unclear. This CDR3 has 12 residues. Germline V gives CDR1 WNHNN, CDR2 SYGVQD (reference sequence). V was pared by 3 bases and J by 5 bases, with 7 bases between. DNA for the CDR3: TGCGCCAGCAGTGATGGAGAGTATGGCTACACCTTC. Its protein product is CASSDGEYGYTF.

The V and J genes are TRBV19 and TRBJ1-2; D is unclear. The V end lost 4 bases, the J end lost 0 bases, and 12 bases lay between the germline ends. This CDR3 region has 15 residues. The germline gives CDR1 LNHDA, CDR2 SQIVND (reference sequence). CDR3 sequence: CASSRRETSNYGYTF. CDR3 DNA sequence: TGTGCCAGTAGTAGAAGGGAGACTTCTAACTATGGCTACACCTTC.

The chain is built from TRBV27 and TRBJ2-5, with 8 bases that match TRBD1. The germline CDR1 and CDR2 sequences are MNHEY and SMNVEV (reference sequence). The V gene end was trimmed by 3 bases and the J gene end by 5 bases; junction bases not matched to a gene: 5. The CDR3 covers 14 residues. The CDR3 DNA sequence: TGTGCCAGCAGTTTTAGGACAGGGTGGGAGACCCAGTACTTC. Its translation is CASSFRTGWETQYF.

The rearrangement links TRBV7-3 to TRBJ1-6; 7 bases line up with TRBD1. The CDR3 extends over 15 amino acids. After removal of 5 bases from V and 5 bases from J, the junction contained 6 bases not matched to a gene. Germline V gives CDR1 SGHTA, CDR2 FQGTGA. The DNA of the CDR3 is TGTGCCAGCAGCATTCAGGGGGGTAATAATTCACCCCTCCACTTT. Residues: CASSIQGGNNSPLHF.

The gene calls are TRBV20-1 and TRBJ2-1; D is unresolved. This CDR3 spans 11 amino acids. Germline V gene data show CDR1 as DFQATT and CDR2 as SNEGSKA (reference sequence). Trimming took 0 bases from V and 8 from J, leaving 5 bases between them. This CDR3 is CSARDRDEQFF. The CDR3 region has the DNA TGCAGTGCTAGAGATAGGGATGAGCAGTTCTTC.

Only a few counts were recorded for this clone. This sequence joins TRBV7-3 and TRBJ2-7; possibly TRBD2 for D (5 bases). The CDR3 is 16 amino acids. Germline loops: CDR1 SGHTA, CDR2 FQGTGA. V dropped 2 bases and J dropped 0 bases, with 14 bases sitting between them. In DNA form, the CDR3 reads TGTGCCAGCAGCTTACGGGATAGAGTCCCCTCCTACGAGCAGTACGTC. It specifies CASSLRDRVPSYEQYV.

The rearrangement links TRBV27 to TRBJ2-2; no clear D. The CDR3 covers 16 residues. The V gene's germline CDR1 is MNHEY and CDR2 SMNVEV (reference sequence). V was cut by 5 bases and J by 3 bases, with 16 bases left in between. The CDR3 loop is CASSVGPSWDTGELFF. The DNA of the CDR3 is TGTGCCAGCAGTGTAGGACCATCGTGGGACACCGGGGAGCTGTTTTTT.

This clone was observed a few times. This chain links TRBV30 with TRBJ2-6, with D unclear. Germline V gives CDR1 GTSNPN, CDR2 SVGIG (reference sequence). The CDR3 sequence is 16 residues long. Trimming pared 0 bases from V and 0 bases from J, leaving 9 bases between. CDR3 bases: TGTGCCTGGAGTGTCGGGCAGCTCTCTGGGGCCAACGTCCTGACTTTC. The encoded protein is CAWSVGQLSGANVLTF. Full variable domain (missing parts from reference TRBV30 and TRBJ2-6): SQTIHQWPATLVQPVGSPLSLECTVEGTSNPNLYWYRQAAGRGLQLLFYSVGIGQISSEVPQNLSASRPQDRQFILSSKKLLLSDSGFYLCAWSVGQLSGANVLTFGAGSRLTVL.

The genes are TRBV10-3 and TRBJ1-2, with a possible D match to TRBD1 (5 bases). Germline assignment: CDR1 ENHRY and CDR2 SYGVKD. The V end was cut by 3 bases, the J end by 4 bases, with 9 bases between. This CDR3 spans 13 amino acids. The CDR3 here is CAISDQGSYGYTF. The DNA for the CDR3 is TGTGCCATCAGTGACCAGGGCTCCTATGGCTACACCTTC.

The V and J genes are TRBV2 and TRBJ1-2, with D perhaps TRBD1 (5 bases). V lost 5 bases, J lost 6 bases, and 16 bases lay in between. The germline V gene encodes CDR1 SNHLY and CDR2 FYNNEI. The CDR3 length is 14 residues. The CDR3 bases are TGTGCCAGCAGTAAGGACACCGGAGGGGATGGCTACACCTTC. Amino acid sequence: CASSKDTGGDGYTF.

The chain combines TRBV30 with TRBJ1-4; D call uncertain. V was clipped by 4 bases and J by 8 bases, with 17 bases between them. Germline V gives CDR1 GTSNPN, CDR2 SVGIG (reference sequence). CDR3 length: 14 amino acids. The CDR3 nucleotides are TGTGCCTGGACCCCCCGGGGTTTTCGGGAAAAACTGTTTTTT. It is translated as CAWTPRGFREKLFF.

V and J are TRBV30 and TRBJ1-2; TRBD1 matches 7 bases. There are 13 residues in the CDR3. V trimming: 3 bases; J trimming: 3 bases; junction bases outside the gene matches: 4. CDR1 GTSNPN and CDR2 SVGIG come from the germline V gene (reference sequence). DNA for the CDR3: TGTGCCTGGAGCACACAGGGGTACTATGGCTACACCTTC. Its protein product is CAWSTQGYYGYTF.

The chain combines TRBV19 with TRBJ1-1; the D is unclear. The V gene lost 8 bases and the J gene lost 4 bases, with 23 bases spanning the gap. Germline CDR1 LNHDA, CDR2 SQIVND (reference sequence). The CDR3 runs to 16 residues. The CDR3 DNA reads as TGTGCCAGTCACCCCCTGGGAGGGAGCGGCTTCACTGAAGCTTTCTTT. This encodes CASHPLGGSGFTEAFF.